This is a list of T cell receptor beta chains from one sample in a study of tumor and adjacent non-tumor tissue in lung cancer. TCRdb ran MiXCR on the multiplex PCR reads and lists one entry per CDR3 protein. There are tens of thousands of distinct CDR3 sequences in the sample; approximately 70% occur only once, and about a sixth lies in the top ten. The specimen was lung tumor tissue. These receptors were obtained from a man aged 55 to 69 with non-small cell lung cancer. Each CDR3 is given with its conserved first and last residue. Fields, in order: J gene, D gene, clone size, V gene, CDR3 protein, CDR3 DNA. D genes are given only for firm matches. Size values are once, few and many counts, or a class for expanded clones, and some rows have none.

j_call: TRBJ2-6
d_call: .
clone_size: .
v_call: TRBV6-2/TRBV6-3
cdr3_aa: CDSRDTGSGANVLTF
cdr3_nt: TGTGACAGCAGAGATACTGGCTCTGGGGCCAACGTCCTGACTTTC

j_call: TRBJ1-4
d_call: TRBD1
clone_size: few
v_call: TRBV20-1
cdr3_aa: CSARFGQGGEKPFF
cdr3_nt: TGCAGTGCTAGGTTCGGACAGGGCGGAGAAAAACCGTTTTTT

j_call: TRBJ2-5
d_call: TRBD1
clone_size: once
v_call: TRBV6-2/TRBV6-3
cdr3_aa: CASIQGGQETQYF
cdr3_nt: TGTGCCAGCATACAGGGGGGTCAAGAGACCCAGTACTTC

j_call: TRBJ1-5
d_call: .
clone_size: many
v_call: TRBV12-3/TRBV12-4
cdr3_aa: CASSFQGGQHF
cdr3_nt: TGTGCCAGCAGTTTTCAAGGGGGCCAGCATTTT

j_call: TRBJ2-1
d_call: .
clone_size: .
v_call: TRBV5-5
cdr3_aa: CASSSVDRNEQFF
cdr3_nt: TGTGCCAGCAGCTCGGTCGACCGCAATGAGCAGTTCTTC

j_call: TRBJ2-3
d_call: TRBD1
clone_size: .
v_call: TRBV6-1
cdr3_aa: CVSHSVGTGGADTQYF
cdr3_nt: TGTGTCAGCCACAGCGTCGGGACAGGGGGCGCAGATACGCAGTATTTT

j_call: TRBJ2-1
d_call: TRBD2
clone_size: .
v_call: TRBV5-4
cdr3_aa: CASKAGTSVYNEQLF
cdr3_nt: TGTGCCAGCAAGGCCGGGACTAGTGTGTACAATGAGCAGCTCTTC

j_call: TRBJ1-6
d_call: .
clone_size: .
v_call: TRBV21-1
cdr3_aa: CASSKAPYTGWNSPLHF
cdr3_nt: TGTGCCAGCAGCAAAGCCCCTTATACGGGGTGGAATTCACCCCTCCACTTT

j_call: TRBJ2-2
d_call: TRBD2
clone_size: .
v_call: TRBV4-1
cdr3_aa: CVSRQEERGGTGELLF
cdr3_nt: TGCGTCAGCAGGCAAGAGGAGCGGGGGGGCACCGGGGAGCTGCTTTTT

j_call: TRBJ2-1
d_call: .
clone_size: once
v_call: TRBV20-1
cdr3_aa: CSARALRLESPYNEQFF
cdr3_nt: TGCAGTGCTAGAGCCCTGAGACTAGAGAGTCCCTACAATGAGCAGTTCTTC

j_call: TRBJ2-5
d_call: .
clone_size: .
v_call: TRBV20-1
cdr3_aa: CNARRLEETQYF
cdr3_nt: TGCAACGCTAGACGATTAGAAGAGACCCAGTACTTC